The clone carrying this TCR beta chain is classed as medium-sized. What it recognizes is unknown. CDR1 is MNHEY and CDR2 is SMNVEV in the germline V gene (reference sequence). The CDR3 extends over 14 amino acids. J lost 5 bases, V lost 9 bases, and 12 bases had no gene match. This sample was taken from a study of cytotoxic CD8 clonotypes in ibrutinib-treated CLL. Study-wide results and caveats: Baseline clonality was higher than in age-matched healthy donors and moved in step with circulating CD8+ T-cell counts. Clonotypes that were public were uncommon, and they contracted or stayed stable on treatment.

Libraries were prepared by immunoSEQ multiplex PCR; TCRdb keeps only in-frame clonotypes and omits some of them. This sample yields 25,000 to 30,000 clones, of which roughly 59% are seen a single time; around 5.1% belongs to the top ten. This chain uses TRBV27 with TRBJ2-5, with TRBD2 identical over 7 bases. This TCR was recovered from a human donor with chronic lymphocytic leukemia. Sequencing was performed on PBMCs, taken before ibrutinib treatment. CDR3 protein: CASRTREEMETQYF. CDR3 coding DNA: TGTGCCAGTCGGACTAGGGAGGAGATGGAGACCCAGTACTTC.